Listed below are T cell receptor beta chains from one sample, sequenced in a study of blood T cell repertoires in COVID-19. Libraries were prepared by immunoSEQ multiplex PCR; TCRdb keeps only in-frame clonotypes and omits some of them. The sample records roughly 570,000 clones, about 89% being singletons. Sequenced input: peripheral blood. These receptor sequences come from a woman between 50 and 59 years old with COVID-19, enrolled during active disease. CDR3s include the opening cysteine and the closing phenylalanine or tryptophan. D genes are given only for firm matches.

d_gene	v_gene	j_gene	CDR3aa	CDR3nt
-	TRBV18	TRBJ1-5	CASSPLKNSQPQHF	TGTGCCAGCTCACCACTAAAAAACAGCCAGCCCCAGCATTTT
-	TRBV27	TRBJ2-6	CASSRSGANVLTF	TGTGCCAGCTCCCGCTCTGGGGCCAACGTCCTGACTTTC
TRBD2	TRBV3-1/TRBV3-2	TRBJ2-7	CASSQASSGIYEQYF	TGTGCCAGCAGCCAAGCGTCTAGCGGGATCTACGAGCAGTACTTC
-	TRBV7-8	TRBJ1-5	CASSARDSEGQPQHF	TGTGCCAGCAGCGCCCGGGACTCAGAGGGACAGCCCCAGCATTTT
TRBD1	TRBV2	TRBJ1-2	CASSRDRTGYGYTF	TGTGCCAGCAGTAGGGACAGAACGGGATATGGCTACACCTTC
-	TRBV14	TRBJ2-7	CASSPTSWYAYEQYF	TGTGCCAGCAGCCCCACATCGTGGTATGCCTACGAGCAGTACTTC
-	TRBV15	TRBJ2-7	CATSRARMRGEQYF	TGTGCCACCAGCAGAGCGCGGATGAGAGGCGAGCAGTACTTC
-	TRBV7-9	TRBJ2-1	CASSFGGSYNEQFF	TGTGCCAGCAGCTTCGGTGGCTCCTACAATGAGCAGTTCTTC
-	TRBV7-3	TRBJ1-1	CASSLTGGNTEAFF	TGTGCCAGCAGCTTAACGGGGGGTAACACTGAAGCTTTCTTT
-	TRBV5-1	TRBJ2-5	CASSLRGWAQETQYF	TGCGCCAGCAGCTTGAGGGGGTGGGCGCAAGAGACCCAGTACTTC
TRBD1	TRBV24-1	TRBJ1-2	CATRQGNGYTF	TGTGCCACCCGACAGGGAAATGGCTACACCTTC
-	TRBV12-3/TRBV12-4	TRBJ2-7	CASSRSGYEQYF	TGTGCCAGCAGTCGCTCAGGGTACGAGCAGTACTTC
-	TRBV21-1	TRBJ2-4	CASSKVETGKGHIQYF	TGTGCCAGCAGCAAAGTAGAGACAGGGAAAGGGCACATTCAGTACTTC
TRBD1	TRBV10-3	TRBJ2-5	CAIRDGQGDETQYF	TGTGCCATCAGGGACGGACAGGGTGATGAGACCCAGTACTTC
-	TRBV30	TRBJ2-7	CAWSFRAVEQYF	TGTGCCTGGAGTTTCAGGGCGGTCGAGCAGTACTTC
-	TRBV12-3/TRBV12-4	TRBJ2-4	CASSFSRDIQYF	TGTGCCAGCAGTTTTTCGCGGGACATTCAGTACTTC
-	TRBV6-6	TRBJ1-3	CASRESRRKANTIYF	TGTGCCAGCAGAGAGAGTAGGAGAAAGGCAAACACCATATATTTT
-	TRBV29-1	TRBJ1-4	CSVQGLDEKLFF	TGCAGCGTTCAGGGGTTAGATGAAAAACTGTTTTTT
-	TRBV5-1	TRBJ2-2	CASSPVAETGELFF	TGCGCCAGCAGCCCTGTAGCGGAAACCGGGGAGCTGTTTTTT
-	TRBV29-1	TRBJ2-6	CSVEVFISSGDSGANVLTF	TGCAGCGTTGAAGTGTTCATCAGTTCCGGGGACTCTGGGGCCAACGTCCTGACTTTC
-	TRBV21-1	TRBJ1-1	CASSIPGEAFF	TGTGCCAGCAGCATACCAGGGGAAGCTTTCTTT
TRBD2	TRBV7-8	TRBJ2-3	CASSSAGGRTDTQYF	TGTGCCAGCAGCTCAGCGGGGGGTCGCACAGATACGCAGTATTTT
-	TRBV9	TRBJ1-3	CASSPGSGNTIYF	TGTGCCAGCAGCCCAGGCTCTGGAAACACCATATATTTT
-	TRBV7-2	TRBJ2-3	CASSLGGLASDTQYF	TGTGCCAGCAGCTTGGGTGGACTGGCCTCAGATACGCAGTATTTT
-	TRBV19	TRBJ1-2	CASSMAQGTNYGYTF	TGTGCCAGTAGTATGGCCCAGGGCACCAACTATGGCTACACCTTC
TRBD2	TRBV5-1	TRBJ2-3	CASSASWTSGGGTDTQYF	TGCGCCAGCAGCGCTAGCTGGACTAGCGGGGGGGGGACAGATACGCAGTATTTT
-	TRBV19	TRBJ1-1	CASSANPLRGWNTEAFF	TGTGCCAGTAGCGCTAACCCCCTCAGGGGATGGAACACTGAAGCTTTCTTT